The clone carrying this T cell receptor (beta chain) was seen only a few times. This record comes from a study of shared clonotypes between healthy human individuals. Measured with immunoSEQ multiplex PCR; TCRdb has only the in-frame clones, and not every one. The data contain fewer than 400,000 clones, around 74% of them seen just once; the ten biggest clones take up approximately 10%. Donors comprised only Caucasian adults living in Nashville, Tennessee. Germline V gene lookup returns CDR1 LGHNT and CDR2 FRNRAP. The V end lost 1 base, the J end lost 2 bases, and 5 bases lay between the germline ends. The CDR3 sequence is 14 residues long.

The chain combines TRBV12-5 with TRBJ2-2; D not resolved. The clonotype originates from a man aged 25 to 45 in good health. Sequenced: memory CD4+ T cells sorted from blood. The subset: CD45RA-negative fraction. The CDR3 loop reads CASGLGGNTGELFF. In DNA form, the CDR3 reads TGTGCTAGTGGTTTGGGGGGAAACACCGGGGAGCTGTTTTTT.